This T cell receptor (beta chain) was obtained from a study of cytomegalovirus exposure and HLA in healthy donors. Assay: immunoSEQ multiplex PCR; the TCRdb copy retains only in-frame clones and omits some. This sample has 80,000 to 95,000 clones; 95% to 96% occur once, and the top ten carry 1.3%. Trimming pared 0 bases from V and 7 bases from J, leaving 13 bases between. The CDR3 is made up of 14 amino acids. From germline, CDR1 is GTSNPN and CDR2 SVGIG (reference sequence). Sequenced: PBMCs. The origin of this receptor is a woman aged 18 to 35 in good health and CMV-seronegative. The chain couples TRBV30 to TRBJ1-5; no firm D call. This CDR3 reads CAWSVYVAGQPQHF. The DNA of the CDR3 is TGTGCCTGGAGTGTATATGTGGCGGGGCAGCCCCAGCATTTT. Based on the CDR3 plus reference TRBV30 and TRBJ1-5, the full variable domain is SQTIHQWPATLVQPVGSPLSLECTVEGTSNPNLYWYRQAAGRGLQLLFYSVGIGQISSEVPQNLSASRPQDRQFILSSKKLLLSDSGFYLCAWSVYVAGQPQHFGDGTRLSIL.